This T cell receptor beta chain came from a study of glioma-infiltrating T cells after dendritic cell vaccination. The CDR3 loop spans 16 amino acids. Germline V lookup: CDR1 SGHNT, CDR2 YYREEE (reference sequence). V shed 1 base and J 5 bases; nucleotides not matched to a gene: 10. Profiling relied on immunoSEQ multiplex PCR, and the TCRdb table lists in-frame clones only, not all of them. In the table there are under 100,000 clones, over 75% of which are singletons. This receptor was taken from a human donor with glioblastoma. The chain has TRBV5-4 and TRBJ2-7; 9 nucleotides agree with TRBD1. This sample comprised blood, obtained before dendritic cell vaccination. In nucleotides, the CDR3 is TGTGCCAGCAGCTTGATACGGGGACAGGGCAAGGACGAGCAGTACTTC. Protein sequence: CASSLIRGQGKDEQYF.